These T cell receptor beta chains were read from a single sample in a study of cytomegalovirus exposure and HLA in healthy donors. TCRdb's copy holds only in-frame clones and misses some; the assay was immunoSEQ multiplex PCR. The table records about 220,000 clones, around 80% of them present only once. Sequencing was carried out using PBMCs. The source is a woman aged 40 to 50 in good health and CMV-seropositive. Both conserved end residues are part of each CDR3. D genes are given only for firm matches. Size is stated for part of the rows, as once, few or many counts, or as a class when the clone is expanded.

J gene	D gene	V gene	clone size	CDR3 DNA	CDR3 protein
TRBJ1-2	NA	TRBV6-6	NA	TGTGCCAGCAGTTACAGCCCCGTCCAGGGATCCTATGGCTACACCTTC	CASSYSPVQGSYGYTF
TRBJ1-1	TRBD1	TRBV29-1	NA	TGCAGCGTTGATTTGGGACAGGGGAACGAGATCTTT	CSVDLGQGNEIF
TRBJ1-1	TRBD1	TRBV5-4	few	TGTGCCAGCAGCTTAGCCGGACAGGAAAACACTGAAGCTTTCTTT	CASSLAGQENTEAFF
TRBJ2-7	TRBD2	TRBV10-3	NA	TGTGCCATCATGGTTTCAGCGGGAGACACCTACGAGCAGTACTTC	CAIMVSAGDTYEQYF
TRBJ2-6	NA	TRBV5-4	NA	TGTGCCAGTCGAGAGGGGGCTGGGGCCAACGTCCTGACTTTC	CASREGAGANVLTF
TRBJ2-1	NA	TRBV11-2	once	TGTGCCAGCAGCTTAGGGCTTTACAATGAGCAGTTCTTC	CASSLGLYNEQFF
TRBJ1-5	NA	TRBV29-1	NA	TGCAGCGCCAAAAATGGACAGAATCAGCCCCAGCATTTT	CSAKNGQNQPQHF
TRBJ2-2	NA	TRBV12-5	NA	TGTGCTAGTGGACGACAGATTAACACCGGGGAGCTGTTTTTT	CASGRQINTGELFF
TRBJ1-4	TRBD1	TRBV4-1	NA	TGCGCCAGCAGCCTCGACCCGAGGACCGGGACAGGAGGGGAAAAACTGTTTTTT	CASSLDPRTGTGGEKLFF
TRBJ2-1	TRBD2	TRBV7-8	NA	TGTGCCAGCAGCTCTGGGACTAGCGGGAGTTTCGATGAGCAGTTCTTC	CASSSGTSGSFDEQFF
TRBJ2-1	NA	TRBV4-1	NA	TGCGCCAGCAGCCAAGTGGGAACCCGCGGGGAGCAGTTCTTC	CASSQVGTRGEQFF
TRBJ2-7	TRBD1	TRBV5-6	NA	TGTGCCAGCAGCAGACAGGGTTGGGAGCAGTACTTC	CASSRQGWEQYF
TRBJ1-2	TRBD1	TRBV30	NA	TGTGCCCGATCCGGGACAGGGGGCGCAAGAAGTGGCTACACCTTC	CARSGTGGARSGYTF
TRBJ1-2	NA	TRBV2	NA	TGTGCCAGCACCCTACGTATGGGGGGAGGGTATGGCTACACCTTC	CASTLRMGGGYGYTF
TRBJ2-1	NA	TRBV4-3	NA	TGCGCCAGCAGCCAAGCCTGGCCGCCCGATGAGCAGTTCTTC	CASSQAWPPDEQFF
TRBJ2-1	TRBD2	TRBV10-3	NA	TGTGCCATAGGACTAGCGGGGGGCGGTGAGCAGTTCTTC	CAIGLAGGGEQFF
TRBJ1-1	NA	TRBV10-1	NA	TGCGCCAGCAGTAGTGTGGCGGGGGGCGCGGGAACTGAAGCTTTCTTT	CASSSVAGGAGTEAFF
TRBJ2-1	NA	TRBV7-9	NA	TGTGCCAGCAGCTCGGGATTATCGAGGAATGAGCAGTTCTTC	CASSSGLSRNEQFF
TRBJ2-2	NA	TRBV25-1	few	TGTGCCAGCAGTGAATATCACTCGGTGGCCGGGGAGCTGTTTTTT	CASSEYHSVAGELFF
TRBJ1-5	NA	TRBV9	NA	TGTGCCAGCAGCTACGGGGGGAATGATCAGCCCCAGCATTTT	CASSYGGNDQPQHF
TRBJ2-7	TRBD1	TRBV7-3	once	TGTGCCAGCAGCCGTCCGGGACAGGTCTACGAGCAGTACTTC	CASSRPGQVYEQYF
TRBJ1-3	TRBD1	TRBV28	NA	TGTGCCAGCAGTGAAACGACAGGGGGCATTGGAAACACCATATATTTT	CASSETTGGIGNTIYF
TRBJ2-1	NA	TRBV7-9	NA	TGTGCCAGCAGCCCATCAGGAGGGTACAATGAGCAGTTCTTC	CASSPSGGYNEQFF
TRBJ2-3	TRBD2	TRBV12-5	NA	TGTGCTAGTGTGGGGGGGTTGGGGGTTACAGATACGCAGTATTTT	CASVGGLGVTDTQYF
TRBJ1-3	TRBD1	TRBV7-2	few	TGTGCCAGCAGCCCTATCGCAGGGGGCGGAAACACCATATATTTT	CASSPIAGGGNTIYF
TRBJ2-5	NA	TRBV6-6	NA	TGTGCCAGCAGCCCCAGGACTGGACGGATGGGTGAGACCCAGTACTTC	CASSPRTGRMGETQYF
TRBJ2-3	NA	TRBV5-6	NA	TGTGCCAGCAGTCCCGAACTAGCTCACACAGATACGCAGTATTTT	CASSPELAHTDTQYF
TRBJ1-1	TRBD1	TRBV19	NA	TGTGCCAGTAACGAGGGGGCTGGCACTGAAGCTTTCTTT	CASNEGAGTEAFF
TRBJ1-1	NA	TRBV7-3	once	TGTGCCAGCAGCCCAAACCTCGGGGGAGACGCTTTCTTT	CASSPNLGGDAFF
TRBJ2-7	NA	TRBV10-1	NA	TGCGCCAGCAGTTTCTCAGGGGATCCCTACGAGCAGTACTTC	CASSFSGDPYEQYF
TRBJ2-4	TRBD2	TRBV7-2	NA	TGTGCCAGCAGCGGAAGCGGGGCAGCCCCAGGGAGCATTCAGTACTTC	CASSGSGAAPGSIQYF
TRBJ1-1	NA	TRBV28	once	TGTGCCAGCAGTTTCCGTTCCGTGAACACTGAAGCTTTCTTT	CASSFRSVNTEAFF
TRBJ2-2	TRBD2	TRBV5-4	NA	TGTGCCAGCAGCTTCCGGGAGGGGAACACCGGGGAGCTGTTTTTT	CASSFREGNTGELFF
TRBJ2-1	NA	TRBV7-3	NA	TGTGCCAGCAGCTTAGGGGGTGGGGGGAATGAGCAGTTCTTC	CASSLGGGGNEQFF
TRBJ2-7	NA	TRBV13	NA	TGTGCCAGCAGCACGCGGGTGAACGAGCAGTACTTC	CASSTRVNEQYF
TRBJ1-5	TRBD1	TRBV19	NA	TGTGCCAGTAGACCTGGACAGGCGCTTAATCAGCCCCAGCATTTT	CASRPGQALNQPQHF
TRBJ1-1	NA	TRBV20-1	NA	TGCAGTGCTAGACTAACCGAAACAGCTTTCTTT	CSARLTETAFF
TRBJ1-1	TRBD1	TRBV11-2	NA	TGTGCCAGCAGCCTAACACCCGGACAGGGGAGGACCACTGAAGCTTTCTTT	CASSLTPGQGRTTEAFF
TRBJ1-1	TRBD1	TRBV19	NA	TGTGCCAGTAGTAAACGGGACAGAAACACTGAAGCTTTCTTT	CASSKRDRNTEAFF
TRBJ1-1	TRBD1	TRBV4-3	once	TGCGCCAGCAGCCAAGGGACAGGGTCGATGAACACTGAAGCTTTCTTT	CASSQGTGSMNTEAFF
TRBJ1-1	TRBD1	TRBV7-9	NA	TGTGCCAGCGGGCGGGACAGACAGAACACTGAAGCTTTCTTT	CASGRDRQNTEAFF
TRBJ2-7	TRBD1	TRBV7-9	NA	TGTGCCAGCAGCCCGGACAGGGCCTACTACGAGCAGTACTTC	CASSPDRAYYEQYF
TRBJ2-2	TRBD2	TRBV5-4	NA	TGTGCCAGCAATCCGGGGAGGGGCTACACCGGGGAGCTGTTTTTT	CASNPGRGYTGELFF
TRBJ2-2	NA	TRBV19	once	TGTGCCAGTAGGATCACAGGCACCGGGGAGCTGTTTTTT	CASRITGTGELFF
TRBJ1-3	NA	TRBV27	NA	TGTGCCAGCAGTTTATCTTACCCAGGTGGGGCCCCTGGAAACACCATATATTTT	CASSLSYPGGAPGNTIYF
TRBJ2-2	NA	TRBV30	NA	TGTGCCTGGAGTGTACCGAGACACAACACCGGGGAGCTGTTTTTT	CAWSVPRHNTGELFF
TRBJ2-2	TRBD2	TRBV7-2	NA	TGTGCCAGCAGCATTAGCGGGAGTAGGACCGCCGGGGAGCTGTTTTTT	CASSISGSRTAGELFF
TRBJ2-7	NA	TRBV7-5	NA	TGTGTCAGAAGCCTTTGGACGGACGGACACTACGAGCAGTACTTC	CVRSLWTDGHYEQYF
TRBJ1-1	TRBD1	TRBV6-5	NA	TGTGCCAGCAGTGCGGACAGGGAGACTGAAGCTTTCTTT	CASSADRETEAFF
TRBJ2-3	TRBD1	TRBV2	NA	TGTGCCAGCAATAGACAGGGGCGACCCACAGATACGCAGTATTTT	CASNRQGRPTDTQYF
TRBJ1-2	NA	TRBV25-1	NA	TGTGCCAGCACTCTTGTTGGCTACACCTTC	CASTLVGYTF
TRBJ1-2	TRBD1	TRBV18	NA	TGTGCCAGCTCACACGGGACAGGGGAAGGCTACACCTTC	CASSHGTGEGYTF
TRBJ1-2	NA	TRBV27	once	TGTGCCAGCAGTTTAGGGGGAGGCCATAGCTCTGGCTACACCTTC	CASSLGGGHSSGYTF
TRBJ2-2	NA	TRBV4-1	NA	TGCGCCAGCAGCCCTGGCCGGGGAACCGGGGAGCTGTTTTTT	CASSPGRGTGELFF
TRBJ2-3	TRBD1	TRBV7-2	NA	TGTGCCAGCTCTTTCGGGACAGGGGTCACAGATACGCAGTATTTT	CASSFGTGVTDTQYF
TRBJ1-1	NA	TRBV18	NA	TGTGCCAGCTCACCACGGGAGCCCCAAGGGAACACTGAAGCTTTCTTT	CASSPREPQGNTEAFF
TRBJ2-3	TRBD2	TRBV29-1	NA	TGCAGCGTTGAAGATTCCTGGAGGTCGGGCGGGAGGTGGGGAGATACGCAGTATTTT	CSVEDSWRSGGRWGDTQYF
TRBJ2-7	TRBD1	TRBV9	once	TGTGCCAGCAGCCCCAGGACAGGCTCCTACGAGCAGTACTTC	CASSPRTGSYEQYF
TRBJ1-6	NA	TRBV27	NA	TGTGCCAGCAGCCCCCCGGATTCACCCCTCCACTTT	CASSPPDSPLHF
TRBJ2-5	NA	TRBV5-1	NA	TGCGCCAGCAGCTCAGGGTGGGAAGAGACCCAGTACTTC	CASSSGWEETQYF